The table lists the clone carrying this TCR beta chain with many counts. One entry per CDR3 protein, called by TCRdb with MiXCR from the 5' RACE reads. The sample includes 20,000 to 25,000 distinct CDR3 sequences, about 3% of them seen just once. The data derive from a study of spatial heterogeneity in lung cancer. Indicated time point: sample taken at primary tumor resection. CDR1 is SEHNR, CDR2 FQNEAQ, per germline (reference sequence). The junction had 16 bases not matched to a gene; V was cut back by 5 bases and J by 2 bases. This CDR3 region has 18 residues. V usage is TRBV7-9 and J usage is TRBJ2-7, with TRBD2 identical over 9 bases. The sequences come from PBMCs, collected at surgery. This receptor was taken from a female donor with early-stage non-small cell lung cancer. CDR3 coding DNA: TGTGCCAGCAGCCCCGCCGAGCTAGCGGGAAGCGTTACCTACGAGCAGTACTTC. Amino acid sequence: CASSPAELAGSVTYEQYF. The complete variable domain, with remaining parts taken from reference TRBV7-9 and TRBJ2-7, reads DTGVSQNPRHKITKRGQNVTFRCDPISEHNRLYWYRQTLGQGPEFLTYFQNEAQLEKSRLLSDRFSAERPKGSFSTLEIQRTEQGDSAMYLCASSPAELAGSVTYEQYFGPGTRLTVT.